This T cell receptor beta chain was observed in a study of shared clonotypes between healthy human individuals. Germline V lookup: CDR1 SNHLY, CDR2 FYNNEI. V lost 6 bases to trimming and J lost 0 bases, with 16 bases between them. The CDR3 has 16 residues. Assay: immunoSEQ multiplex PCR; the TCRdb copy retains only in-frame clones and omits some. The sample lists approximately 2.4 million clones, roughly 95% occurring once. The chain employs TRBV2 and TRBJ2-3; D perhaps matches TRBD1 (5 bases). The sequenced material came from naive CD4+ T cells sorted from blood. Subset specified: CD45RA+ positively selected. The TCR comes from a man aged 18 to 30 in good health. CDR3 nucleotide sequence: TGTGCCAGCAGCCAAAAGGTCAGGGCCAGCACAGATACGCAGTATTTT. It yields the protein CASSQKVRASTDTQYF.